Below are 2 T cell receptor beta chains sequenced from a single sample in a study of blood T cell repertoires in COVID-19. Sequencing was performed with immunoSEQ multiplex PCR; in TCRdb, only in-frame clones are kept and a portion is missing. The sample includes around 100,000 clones, approximately 91% of them seen just once. The material sequenced was peripheral blood. These receptors all come from a man in his forties or fifties with active COVID-19.

Here the CDR3 reads CASSPIPGLAGGLINNEQFF. CDR3 nucleotide sequence: TGTGCCAGCAGCCCAATCCCGGGACTAGCGGGAGGGCTCATCAACAATGAGCAGTTCTTC. The chain is built from TRBV2 and TRBJ2-1, with TRBD2 matching 16 bases. J lost 5 bases, V lost 6 bases, and 16 bases had no gene match. The CDR3 runs 20 residues. Looked up from germline, CDR1 is SNHLY and CDR2 is FYNNEI.

The V gene is TRBV5-6, the J gene TRBJ2-6; D gene unclear. The CDR3 loop spans 12 amino acids. Germline CDR1 SGHDT, CDR2 YYEEEE. V was pared by 0 bases and J by 9 bases, with 4 bases between. Written as DNA, the CDR3 is TGTGCCAGCAGCTTGGGCAGCAACGTCCTGACTTTC. This gives the protein CASSLGSNVLTF. Complete variable domain (other parts from reference TRBV5-6 and TRBJ2-6): DAGVTQSPTHLIKTRGQQVTLRCSPKSGHDTVSWYQQALGQGPQFIFQYYEEEERQRGNFPDRFSGHQFPNYSSELNVNALLLGDSALYLCASSLGSNVLTFGAGSRLTVL.